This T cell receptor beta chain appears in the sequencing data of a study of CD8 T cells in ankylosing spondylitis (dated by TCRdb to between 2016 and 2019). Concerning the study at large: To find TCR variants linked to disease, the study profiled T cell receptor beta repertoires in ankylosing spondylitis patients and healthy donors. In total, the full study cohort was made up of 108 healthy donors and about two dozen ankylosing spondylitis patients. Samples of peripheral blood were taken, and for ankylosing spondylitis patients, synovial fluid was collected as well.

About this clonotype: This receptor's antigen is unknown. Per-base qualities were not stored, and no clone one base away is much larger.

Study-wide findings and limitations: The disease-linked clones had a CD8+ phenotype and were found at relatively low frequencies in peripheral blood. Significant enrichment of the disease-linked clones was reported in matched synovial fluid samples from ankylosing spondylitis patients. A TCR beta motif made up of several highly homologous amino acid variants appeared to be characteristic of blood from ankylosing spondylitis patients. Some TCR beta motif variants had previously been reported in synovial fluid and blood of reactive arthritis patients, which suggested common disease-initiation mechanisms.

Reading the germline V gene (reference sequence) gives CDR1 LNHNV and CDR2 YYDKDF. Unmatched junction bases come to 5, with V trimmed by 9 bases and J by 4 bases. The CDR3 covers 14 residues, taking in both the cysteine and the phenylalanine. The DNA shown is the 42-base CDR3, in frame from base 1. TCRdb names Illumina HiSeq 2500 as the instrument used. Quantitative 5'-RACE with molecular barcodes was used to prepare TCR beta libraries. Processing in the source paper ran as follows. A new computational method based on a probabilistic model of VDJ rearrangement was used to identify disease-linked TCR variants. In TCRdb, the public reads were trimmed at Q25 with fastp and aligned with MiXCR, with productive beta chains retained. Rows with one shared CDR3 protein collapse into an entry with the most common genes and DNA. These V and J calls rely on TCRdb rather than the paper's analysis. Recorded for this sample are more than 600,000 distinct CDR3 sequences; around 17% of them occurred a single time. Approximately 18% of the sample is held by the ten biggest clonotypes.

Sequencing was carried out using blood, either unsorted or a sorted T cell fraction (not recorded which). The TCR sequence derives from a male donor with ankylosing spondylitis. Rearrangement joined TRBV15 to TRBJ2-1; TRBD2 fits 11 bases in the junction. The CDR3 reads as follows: CATTGTSGYNEQFF. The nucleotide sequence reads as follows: TGTGCCACGACCGGGACTAGCGGTTACAATGAGCAGTTCTTC.